These 7 T cell receptor beta chains share one sample of origin, sequenced in a study of CD8 T cells in Susac syndrome. The authors reverse transcribed roughly 0.5 to 1 ug RNA with random hexamers. Each CDR3 protein gets one entry after TCRdb re-called the immunoSEQ multiplex PCR reads with MiXCR. The table has about 150,000 distinct CDR3 sequences, nearly 97% seen once; the top ten hold 0.14% to 0.15%. The material sequenced was CD8+ T cells from PBMCs. The receptors shown here come from a human donor with multiple sclerosis.

The chain uses TRBV20-1 and TRBJ1-5; D gene unclear. Germline V gene lookup returns CDR1 DFQATT and CDR2 SNEGSKA (reference sequence). The germline V and J ends were trimmed by 0 bases and 0 bases, with 12 bases remaining between them. This CDR3 spans 16 amino acids. CDR3 DNA: TGCAGTGCTAGAGATCCGGTCGGTTATAGCAATCAGCCCCAGCATTTT. This encodes CSARDPVGYSNQPQHF.

The rearrangement joins TRBV12-3 or TRBV12-4 to TRBJ2-5; D not certain. V was shortened by 8 bases and J by 2 bases, with 12 bases between the two germline ends. The CDR3 contains 13 residues. CDR3 nucleotides: TGTGCCAGCGCCCCGGCCGCGCAAGAGACCCAGTACTTC. Translated: CASAPAAQETQYF.

The CDR3 loop is CASSPILGVLPYEQYV. For the CDR3, the DNA is TGTGCCAGCAGCCCTATTTTGGGTGTCTTACCCTACGAGCAGTACGTC. The rearrangement uses TRBV2 and TRBJ2-7; D call uncertain. V lost 6 bases and J 2 bases, leaving 20 bases between the germline ends. The CDR3 runs 16 residues. The V gene's germline CDR1 is SNHLY and CDR2 FYNNEI.

This clonotype was found once. This chain joins TRBV29-1 and TRBJ2-1; 8 bases align to TRBD1. The J segment lost 4 bases and the V segment lost 5 bases, leaving 7 bases of the junction unmatched. This CDR3 comprises 14 residues. Germline V gene data show CDR1 as SQVTM and CDR2 as ANQGSEA. As DNA, the CDR3 is TGCAGCGTTAAAACCGGGACAGGATACAATGAGCAGTTCTTC. It encodes CSVKTGTGYNEQFF.

This clonotype has a handful of counts. The chain is built from TRBV12-3 or TRBV12-4 and TRBJ1-5; D perhaps matches TRBD1 (6 bases). The CDR3 is 14 amino acids. V was trimmed by 3 bases and J by 4 bases, leaving 10 bases between them. The CDR3 DNA follows: TGTGCCAGCAGTTTGGGTAGGGGGAATCAGCCCCAGCATTTT. It translates to CASSLGRGNQPQHF.

The chain uses TRBV4-1 and TRBJ2-3; no clear D. Per the germline V gene, CDR1 is MGHRA and CDR2 is YSYEKL. The CDR3 spans 13 residues. Between the trimmed V and J ends, which lost 5 bases and 6 bases, there was a span of 12 bases. The CDR3 spells CASSGMVGDTQYF. The DNA for the CDR3 is TGCGCCAGCAGCGGGATGGTCGGGGATACGCAGTATTTT.

This clonotype was counted only a few times. The DNA of the CDR3 is TGTGCCAGCAGCTCCAGACCGAATGAGCAGTTCTTC. Amino acids: CASSSRPNEQFF. The chain links TRBV11-2 to TRBJ2-1; D remains unclear. Germline V gene data show CDR1 as SGHAT and CDR2 as FQNNGV. The CDR3 is made up of 12 amino acids. V shed 4 bases and J shed 7 bases, with 8 bases lying between them.